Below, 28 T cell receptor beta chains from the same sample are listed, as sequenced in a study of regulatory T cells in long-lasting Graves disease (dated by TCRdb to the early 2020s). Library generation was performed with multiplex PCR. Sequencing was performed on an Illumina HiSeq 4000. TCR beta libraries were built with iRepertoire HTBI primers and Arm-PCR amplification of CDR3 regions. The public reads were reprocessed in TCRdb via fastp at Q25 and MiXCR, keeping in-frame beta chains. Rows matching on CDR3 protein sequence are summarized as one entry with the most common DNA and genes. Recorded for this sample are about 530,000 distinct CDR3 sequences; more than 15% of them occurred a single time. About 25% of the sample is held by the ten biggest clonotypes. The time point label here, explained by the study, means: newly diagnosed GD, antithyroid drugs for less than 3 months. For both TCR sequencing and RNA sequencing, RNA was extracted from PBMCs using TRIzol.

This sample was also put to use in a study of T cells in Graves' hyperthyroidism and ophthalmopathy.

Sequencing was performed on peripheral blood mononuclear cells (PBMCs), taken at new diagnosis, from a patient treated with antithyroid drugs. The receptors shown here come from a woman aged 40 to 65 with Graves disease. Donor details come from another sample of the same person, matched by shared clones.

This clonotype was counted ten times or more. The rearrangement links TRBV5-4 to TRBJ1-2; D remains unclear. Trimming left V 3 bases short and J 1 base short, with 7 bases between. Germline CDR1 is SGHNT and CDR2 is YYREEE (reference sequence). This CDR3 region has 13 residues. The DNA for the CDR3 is TGTGCCAGCAGCTACAGTGTTAACTATGGCTACACCTTC. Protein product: CASSYSVNYGYTF.

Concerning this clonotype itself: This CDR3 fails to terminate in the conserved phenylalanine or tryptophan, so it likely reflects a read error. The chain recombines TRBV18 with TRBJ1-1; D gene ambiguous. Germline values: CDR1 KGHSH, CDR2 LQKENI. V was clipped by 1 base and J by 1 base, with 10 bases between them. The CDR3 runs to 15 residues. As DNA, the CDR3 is TGTGCCAGCTCACCACGGAAGGAGCCGAACACTGAAGCTTTCTCT. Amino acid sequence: CASSPRKEPNTEAFS.

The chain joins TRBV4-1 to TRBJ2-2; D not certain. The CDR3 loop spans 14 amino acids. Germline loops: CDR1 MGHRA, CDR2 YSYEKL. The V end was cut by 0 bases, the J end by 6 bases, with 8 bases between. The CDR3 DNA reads TGCGCCAGCAGCCAAGATTTCATCCCCGGGGAGCTGTTTTTT. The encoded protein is CASSQDFIPGELFF.

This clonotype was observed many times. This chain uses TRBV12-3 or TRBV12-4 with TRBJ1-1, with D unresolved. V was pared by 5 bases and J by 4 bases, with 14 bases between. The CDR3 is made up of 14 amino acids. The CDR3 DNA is TGTGCCAGCAGTCCAGTAAGGAGAGGCACTGAAGCTTTCTTT. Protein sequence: CASSPVRRGTEAFF.

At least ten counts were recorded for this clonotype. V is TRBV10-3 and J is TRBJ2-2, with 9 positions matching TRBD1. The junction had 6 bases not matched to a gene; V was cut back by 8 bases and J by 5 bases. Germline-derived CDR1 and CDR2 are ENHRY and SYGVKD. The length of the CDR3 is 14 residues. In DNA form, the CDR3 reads TGTGCCATCGGTGGGACAGGGATGACCGGGGAGCTGTTTTTT. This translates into CAIGGTGMTGELFF.

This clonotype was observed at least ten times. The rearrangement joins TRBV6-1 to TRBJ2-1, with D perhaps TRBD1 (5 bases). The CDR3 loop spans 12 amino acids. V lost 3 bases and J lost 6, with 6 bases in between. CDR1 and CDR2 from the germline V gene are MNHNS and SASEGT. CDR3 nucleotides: TGTGCCAGCAGTGACAGGGCCAATGAGCAGTTCTTC. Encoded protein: CASSDRANEQFF.

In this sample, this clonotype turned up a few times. As DNA, the CDR3 is TGTGCCAGCAGGACGGCGACCATGAACACTGAAGCTTTCTTT. Its protein is CASRTATMNTEAFF. The chain couples TRBV6-1 to TRBJ1-1; D gene unclear. This CDR3 is 14 amino acids long. V dropped 6 bases and J dropped 0 bases, with 11 bases sitting between them. Germline values: CDR1 MNHNS, CDR2 SASEGT.

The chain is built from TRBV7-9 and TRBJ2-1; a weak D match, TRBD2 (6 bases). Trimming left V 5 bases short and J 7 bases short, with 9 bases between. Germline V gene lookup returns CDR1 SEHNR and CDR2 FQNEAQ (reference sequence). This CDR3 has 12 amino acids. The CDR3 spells CASSEGLNEQFF. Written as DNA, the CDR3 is TGTGCCAGCAGCGAGGGACTGAATGAGCAGTTCTTC.

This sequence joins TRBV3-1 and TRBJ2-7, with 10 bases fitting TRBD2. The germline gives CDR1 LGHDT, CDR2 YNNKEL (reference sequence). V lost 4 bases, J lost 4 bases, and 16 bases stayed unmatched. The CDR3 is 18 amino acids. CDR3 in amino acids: CASSLQLAGARLPYEQYF. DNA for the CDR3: TGTGCCAGCAGCCTTCAGCTAGCGGGGGCCCGTCTCCCATACGAGCAGTACTTC.

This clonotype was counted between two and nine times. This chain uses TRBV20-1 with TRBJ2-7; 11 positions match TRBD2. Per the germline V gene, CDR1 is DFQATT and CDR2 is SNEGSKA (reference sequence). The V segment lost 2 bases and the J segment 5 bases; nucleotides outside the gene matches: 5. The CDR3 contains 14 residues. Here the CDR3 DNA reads TGCAGTGCTAGAAATAGCGGGGGGGCCGACGAGCAGTACTTC. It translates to CSARNSGGADEQYF.

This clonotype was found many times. CDR3 loop: CASSLLAGGLSGELFF. Written as DNA, the CDR3 is TGTGCCAGCAGCCTCCTAGCGGGGGGGCTTAGCGGGGAGCTGTTTTTT. The chain couples TRBV11-2 to TRBJ2-2; 12 bases align to TRBD2. This CDR3 comprises 16 residues. The germline V gene has CDR1 SGHAT and CDR2 FQNNGV. Trimming took 5 bases from V and 7 from J; bases not matched to a gene: 8.

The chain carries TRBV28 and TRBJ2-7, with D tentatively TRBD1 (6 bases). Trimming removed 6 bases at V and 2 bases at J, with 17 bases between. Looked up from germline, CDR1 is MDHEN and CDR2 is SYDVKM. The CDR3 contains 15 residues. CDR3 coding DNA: TGTGCCAGCAGCCTAACGGACAGACTAACCTACGAGCAGTACTTC. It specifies CASSLTDRLTYEQYF.

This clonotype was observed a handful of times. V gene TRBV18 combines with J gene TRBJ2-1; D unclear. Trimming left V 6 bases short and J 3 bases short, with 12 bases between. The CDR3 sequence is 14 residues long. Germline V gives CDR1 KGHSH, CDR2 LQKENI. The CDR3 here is CASSVETFYNEQFF. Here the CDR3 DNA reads TGTGCCAGCTCCGTTGAGACATTCTACAATGAGCAGTTCTTC. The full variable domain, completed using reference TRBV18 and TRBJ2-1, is NAGVMQNPRHLVRRRGQEARLRCSPMKGHSHVYWYRQLPEEGLKFMVYLQKENIIDESGMPKERFSAEFPKEGPSILRIQQVVRGDSAAYFCASSVETFYNEQFFGPGTRLTVL.

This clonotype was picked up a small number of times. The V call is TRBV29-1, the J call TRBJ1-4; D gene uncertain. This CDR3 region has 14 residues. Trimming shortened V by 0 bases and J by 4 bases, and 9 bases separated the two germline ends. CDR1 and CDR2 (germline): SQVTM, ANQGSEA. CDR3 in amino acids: CSVEDGRFNEKLFF. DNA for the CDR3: TGCAGCGTTGAAGATGGCAGGTTTAATGAAAAACTGTTTTTT.

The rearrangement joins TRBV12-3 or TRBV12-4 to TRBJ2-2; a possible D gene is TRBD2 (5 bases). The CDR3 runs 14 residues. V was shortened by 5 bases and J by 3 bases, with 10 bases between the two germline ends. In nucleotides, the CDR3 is TGTGCCAGCAGTGCGGGTGGGGACACCGGGGAGCTGTTTTTT. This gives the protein CASSAGGDTGELFF.

The CDR3 DNA sequence: TGTGCCAGCAGTGACCCTGACACATTCTCTGGAAACACCATATATTTT. Residues: CASSDPDTFSGNTIYF. This chain uses TRBV25-1 with TRBJ1-3, with D unresolved. Trimming took off 3 bases at V and 0 bases at J, with 12 bases between the two ends. There are 16 residues in the CDR3. Germline CDR1 MGHDK, CDR2 SYGVNS.

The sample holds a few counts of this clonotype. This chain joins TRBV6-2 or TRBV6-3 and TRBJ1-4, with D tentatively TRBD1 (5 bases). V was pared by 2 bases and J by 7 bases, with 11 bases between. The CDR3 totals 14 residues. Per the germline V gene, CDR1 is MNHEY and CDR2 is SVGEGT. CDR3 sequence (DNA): TGTGCCAGCAGTTACGGGGCGCTTGGTGAAAAACTGTTTTTT. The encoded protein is CASSYGALGEKLFF.

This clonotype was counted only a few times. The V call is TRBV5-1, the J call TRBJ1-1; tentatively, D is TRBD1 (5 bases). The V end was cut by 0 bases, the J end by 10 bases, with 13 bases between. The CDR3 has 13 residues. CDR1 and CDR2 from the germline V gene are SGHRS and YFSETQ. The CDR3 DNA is TGCGCCAGCAGCTTGGCCGGGGCAGAGGGAGCTTTCTTT. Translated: CASSLAGAEGAFF. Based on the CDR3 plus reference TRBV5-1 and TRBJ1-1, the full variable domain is KAGVTQTPRYLIKTRGQQVTLSCSPISGHRSVSWYQQTPGQGLQFLFEYFSETQRNKGNFPGRFSGRQFSNSRSEMNVSTLELGDSALYLCASSLAGAEGAFFGQGTRLTVV.

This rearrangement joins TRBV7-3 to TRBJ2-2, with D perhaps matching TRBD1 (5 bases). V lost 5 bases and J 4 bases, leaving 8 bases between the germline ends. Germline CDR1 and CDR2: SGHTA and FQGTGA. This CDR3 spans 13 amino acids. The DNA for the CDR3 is TGTGCCAGCAGCCACAGGATCACCGGGGAGCTGTTTTTT. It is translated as CASSHRITGELFF.

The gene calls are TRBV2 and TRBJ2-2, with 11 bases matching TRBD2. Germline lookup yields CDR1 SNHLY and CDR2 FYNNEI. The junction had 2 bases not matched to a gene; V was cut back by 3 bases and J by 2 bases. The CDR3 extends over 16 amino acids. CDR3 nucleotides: TGTGCCAGCAGTGACACTAGCGGGGGTAACACCGGGGAGCTGTTTTTT. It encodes CASSDTSGGNTGELFF.

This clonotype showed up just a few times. CDR3 in DNA: TGTGCCAGCACCACTACGGGGGGGCTAAATGAGCAGTTCTTC. Its translation: CASTTTGGLNEQFF. The chain is built from TRBV6-1 and TRBJ2-1; 8 positions agree with TRBD2. The germline gives CDR1 MNHNS, CDR2 SASEGT. V shed 7 bases, J shed 7 bases, and the junction held 9 bases outside the gene matches. The CDR3 is 14 residues long.

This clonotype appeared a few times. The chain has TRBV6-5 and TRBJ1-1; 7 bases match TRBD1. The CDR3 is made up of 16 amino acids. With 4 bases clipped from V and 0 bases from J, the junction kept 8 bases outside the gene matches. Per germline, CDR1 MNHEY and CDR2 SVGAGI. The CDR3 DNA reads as TGTGCCAGCAGTTCCCGGGACAGATTATTGAACACTGAAGCTTTCTTT. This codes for CASSSRDRLLNTEAFF.

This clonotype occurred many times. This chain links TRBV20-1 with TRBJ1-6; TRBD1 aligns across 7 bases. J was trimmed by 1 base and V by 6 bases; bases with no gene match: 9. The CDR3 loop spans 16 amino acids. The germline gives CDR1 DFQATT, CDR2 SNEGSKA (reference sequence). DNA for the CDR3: TGCAGTGCCCACCGGGAGGGGGCTTCCTATAATTCACCCCTCCACTTT. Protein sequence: CSAHREGASYNSPLHF.

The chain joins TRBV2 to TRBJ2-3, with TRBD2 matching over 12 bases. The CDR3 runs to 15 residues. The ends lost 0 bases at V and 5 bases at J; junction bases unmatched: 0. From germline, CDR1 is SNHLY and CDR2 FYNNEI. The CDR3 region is CASSEATSGRDTQYF. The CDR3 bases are TGTGCCAGCAGTGAAGCGACTAGCGGGAGAGATACGCAGTATTTT. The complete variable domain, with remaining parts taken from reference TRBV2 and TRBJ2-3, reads EPEVTQTPSHQVTQMGQEVILRCVPISNHLYFYWYRQILGQKVEFLVSFYNNEISEKSEIFDDQFSVERPDGSNFTLKIRSTKLEDSAMYFCASSEATSGRDTQYFGPGTRLTVL.

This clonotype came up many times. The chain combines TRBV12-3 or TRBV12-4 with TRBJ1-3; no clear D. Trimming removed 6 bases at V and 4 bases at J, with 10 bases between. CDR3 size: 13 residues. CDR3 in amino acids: CASSAIIGNTIYF. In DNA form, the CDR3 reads TGTGCCAGCAGCGCCATAATCGGAAACACCATATATTTT.

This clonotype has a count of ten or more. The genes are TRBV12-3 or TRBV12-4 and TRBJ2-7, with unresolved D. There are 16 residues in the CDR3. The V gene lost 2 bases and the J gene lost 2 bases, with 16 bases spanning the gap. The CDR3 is CASSLRPHGQAYEQYF. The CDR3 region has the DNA TGTGCCAGCAGTTTACGCCCCCACGGTCAAGCCTACGAGCAGTACTTC.

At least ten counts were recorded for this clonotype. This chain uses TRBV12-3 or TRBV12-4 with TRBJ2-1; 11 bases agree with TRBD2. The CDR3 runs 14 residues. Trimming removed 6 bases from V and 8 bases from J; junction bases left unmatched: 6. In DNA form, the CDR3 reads TGTGCCAGCAGGGTAGCGGGGGGGGATCATGAGCAGTTCTTC. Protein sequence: CASRVAGGDHEQFF.

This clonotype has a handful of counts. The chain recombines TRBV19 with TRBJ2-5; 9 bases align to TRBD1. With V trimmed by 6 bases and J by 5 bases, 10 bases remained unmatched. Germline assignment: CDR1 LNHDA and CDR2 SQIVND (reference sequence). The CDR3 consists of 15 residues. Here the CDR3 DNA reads TGTGCCAGTAGCCGGGGGACAGGGATAGGGGAGACCCAGTACTTC. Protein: CASSRGTGIGETQYF.